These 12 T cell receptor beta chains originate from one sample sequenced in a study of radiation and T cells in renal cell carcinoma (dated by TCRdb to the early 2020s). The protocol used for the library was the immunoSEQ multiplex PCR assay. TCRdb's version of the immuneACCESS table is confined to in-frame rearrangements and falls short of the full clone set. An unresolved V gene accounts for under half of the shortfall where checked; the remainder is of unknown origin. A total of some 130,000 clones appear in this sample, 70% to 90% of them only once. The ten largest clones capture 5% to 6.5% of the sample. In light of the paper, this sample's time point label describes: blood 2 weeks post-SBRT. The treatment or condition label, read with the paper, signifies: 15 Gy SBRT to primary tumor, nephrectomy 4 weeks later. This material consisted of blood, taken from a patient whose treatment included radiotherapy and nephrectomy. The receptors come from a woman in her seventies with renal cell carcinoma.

This chain's CDR3 is CASSRDGIQETQYF. The CDR3 DNA reads as TGTGCCAGCAGCCGGGACGGGATACAAGAGACCCAGTACTTC. The chain couples TRBV5-6 to TRBJ2-5; D assignment may be TRBD1 or TRBD2 (5 bases each). Between the trimmed V and J ends, which lost 4 bases and 2 bases, there was a span of 12 bases. CDR3 length: 14 residues. Germline V gene data show CDR1 as SGHDT and CDR2 as YYEEEE.

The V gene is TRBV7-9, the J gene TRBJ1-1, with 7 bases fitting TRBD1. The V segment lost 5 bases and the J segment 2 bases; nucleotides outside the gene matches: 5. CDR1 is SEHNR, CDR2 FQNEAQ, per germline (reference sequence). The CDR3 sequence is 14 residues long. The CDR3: CASSLGDRNTEAFF. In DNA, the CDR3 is TGTGCCAGCAGCCTGGGGGACAGAAACACTGAAGCTTTCTTT.

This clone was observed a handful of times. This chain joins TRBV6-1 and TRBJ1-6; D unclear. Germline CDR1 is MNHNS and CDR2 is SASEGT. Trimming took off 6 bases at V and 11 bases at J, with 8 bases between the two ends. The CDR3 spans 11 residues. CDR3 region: CASRGSAPLHF. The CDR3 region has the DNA TGTGCCAGCAGGGGATCGGCACCCCTCCACTTT.

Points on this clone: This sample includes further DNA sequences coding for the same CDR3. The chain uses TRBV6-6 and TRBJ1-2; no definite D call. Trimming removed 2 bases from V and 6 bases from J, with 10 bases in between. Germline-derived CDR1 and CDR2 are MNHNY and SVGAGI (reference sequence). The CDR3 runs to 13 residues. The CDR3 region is CASSYPGLDGYTF. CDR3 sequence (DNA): TGTGCCAGCAGTTACCCCGGACTAGATGGCTACACCTTC.

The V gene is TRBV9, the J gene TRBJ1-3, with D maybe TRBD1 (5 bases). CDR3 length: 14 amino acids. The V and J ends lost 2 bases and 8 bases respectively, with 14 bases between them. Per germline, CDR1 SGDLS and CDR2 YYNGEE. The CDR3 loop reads CASSVGAFSDTIYF. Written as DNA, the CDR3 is TGTGCCAGCAGCGTTGGGGCCTTCTCTGACACCATATATTTT.

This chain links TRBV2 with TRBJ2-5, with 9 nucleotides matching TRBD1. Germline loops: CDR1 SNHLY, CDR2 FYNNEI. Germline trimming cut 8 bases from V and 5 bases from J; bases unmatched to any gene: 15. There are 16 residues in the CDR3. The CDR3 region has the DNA TGTGCCAGCGGCGGGGACAGGGATACTTTCCGGGAGACCCAGTACTTC. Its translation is CASGGDRDTFRETQYF. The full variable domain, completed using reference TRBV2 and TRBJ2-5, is EPEVTQTPSHQVTQMGQEVILRCVPISNHLYFYWYRQILGQKVEFLVSFYNNEISEKSEIFDDQFSVERPDGSNFTLKIRSTKLEDSAMYFCASGGDRDTFRETQYFGPGTRLLVL.

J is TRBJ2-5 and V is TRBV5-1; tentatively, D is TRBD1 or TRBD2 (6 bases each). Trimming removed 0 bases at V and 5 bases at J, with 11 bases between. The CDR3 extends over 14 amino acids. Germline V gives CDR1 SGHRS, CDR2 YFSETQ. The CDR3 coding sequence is TGCGCCAGCAGCTTGGTTGGGGGGCAGGAGACCCAGTACTTC. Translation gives CASSLVGGQETQYF.

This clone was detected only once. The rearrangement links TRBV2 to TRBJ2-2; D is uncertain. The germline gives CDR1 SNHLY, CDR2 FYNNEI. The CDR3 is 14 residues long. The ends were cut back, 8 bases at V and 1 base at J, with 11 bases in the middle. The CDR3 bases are TGTGCCAGCCAAGAATCGCTGAACACCGGGGAGCTGTTTTTT. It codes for CASQESLNTGELFF.

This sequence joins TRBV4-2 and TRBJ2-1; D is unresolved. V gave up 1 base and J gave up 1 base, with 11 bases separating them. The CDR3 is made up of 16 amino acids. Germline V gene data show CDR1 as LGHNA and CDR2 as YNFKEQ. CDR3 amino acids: CASSQVDKASYNEQFF. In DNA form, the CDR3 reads TGTGCCAGCAGCCAAGTAGATAAGGCGTCCTACAATGAGCAGTTCTTC.

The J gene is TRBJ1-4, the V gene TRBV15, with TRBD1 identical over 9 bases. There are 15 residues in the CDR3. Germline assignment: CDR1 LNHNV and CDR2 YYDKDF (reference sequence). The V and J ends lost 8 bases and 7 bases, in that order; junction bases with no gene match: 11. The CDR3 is CATGQGQGIGEKLFF. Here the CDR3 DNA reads TGTGCCACCGGACAGGGGCAGGGTATCGGTGAAAAACTGTTTTTT.

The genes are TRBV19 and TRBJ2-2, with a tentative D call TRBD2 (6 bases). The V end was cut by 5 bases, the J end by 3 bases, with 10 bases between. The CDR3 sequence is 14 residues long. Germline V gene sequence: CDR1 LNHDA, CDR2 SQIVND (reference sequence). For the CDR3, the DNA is TGTGCCAGTAGTGCCGGGACTTACACCGGGGAGCTGTTTTTT. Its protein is CASSAGTYTGELFF. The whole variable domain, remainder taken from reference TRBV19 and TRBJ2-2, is DGGITQSPKYLFRKEGQNVTLSCEQNLNHDAMYWYRQDPGQGLRLIYYSQIVNDFQKGDIAEGYSVSREKKESFPLTVTSAQKNPTAFYLCASSAGTYTGELFFGEGSRLTVL.

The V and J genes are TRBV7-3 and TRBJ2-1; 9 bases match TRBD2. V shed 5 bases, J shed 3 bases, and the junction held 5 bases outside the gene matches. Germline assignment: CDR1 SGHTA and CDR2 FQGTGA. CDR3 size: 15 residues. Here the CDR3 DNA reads TGTGCCAGCAGCATGACTAGCGGAAACTACAATGAGCAGTTCTTC. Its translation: CASSMTSGNYNEQFF.